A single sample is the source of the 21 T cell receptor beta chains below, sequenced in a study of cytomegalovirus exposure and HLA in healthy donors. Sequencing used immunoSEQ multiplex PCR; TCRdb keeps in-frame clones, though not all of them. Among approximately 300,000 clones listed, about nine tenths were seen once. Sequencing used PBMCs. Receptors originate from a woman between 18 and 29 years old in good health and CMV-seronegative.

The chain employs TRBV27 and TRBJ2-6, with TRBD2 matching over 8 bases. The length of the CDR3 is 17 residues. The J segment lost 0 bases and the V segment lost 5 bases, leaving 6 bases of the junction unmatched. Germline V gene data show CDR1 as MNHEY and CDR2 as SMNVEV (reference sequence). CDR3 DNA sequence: TGTGCCAGCAGTCTTCTAGCGGGCACCTCTGGGGCCAACGTCCTGACTTTC. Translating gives CASSLLAGTSGANVLTF. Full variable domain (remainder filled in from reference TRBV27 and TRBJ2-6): EAQVTQNPRYLITVTGKKLTVTCSQNMNHEYMSWYRQDPGLGLRQIYYSMNVEVTDKGDVPEGYKVSRKEKRNFPLILESPSPNQTSLYFCASSLLAGTSGANVLTFGAGSRLTVL.

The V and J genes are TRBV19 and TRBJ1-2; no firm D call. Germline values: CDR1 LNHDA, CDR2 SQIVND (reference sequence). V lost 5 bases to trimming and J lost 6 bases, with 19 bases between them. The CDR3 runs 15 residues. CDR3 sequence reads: CASSQERGSLHGYTF. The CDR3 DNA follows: TGTGCCAGTAGTCAGGAGCGGGGTTCATTGCATGGCTACACCTTC.

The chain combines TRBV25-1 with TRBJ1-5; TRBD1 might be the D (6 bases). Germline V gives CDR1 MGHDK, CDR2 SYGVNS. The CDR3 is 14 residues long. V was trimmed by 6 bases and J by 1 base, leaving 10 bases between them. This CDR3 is CASRDSRSNQPQHF. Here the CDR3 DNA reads TGTGCCAGCAGGGACAGTCGAAGCAATCAGCCCCAGCATTTT.

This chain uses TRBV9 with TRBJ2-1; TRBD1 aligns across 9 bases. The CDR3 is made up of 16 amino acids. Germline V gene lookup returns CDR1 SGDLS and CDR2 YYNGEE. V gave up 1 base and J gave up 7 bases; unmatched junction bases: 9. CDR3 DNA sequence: TGTGCCAGCAGCGTATTTGGGACAGGGTTGGTAAATGAGCAGTTCTTC. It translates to CASSVFGTGLVNEQFF.

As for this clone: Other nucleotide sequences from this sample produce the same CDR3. The CDR3 spells CASSLVAGWTGELFF. Written as DNA, the CDR3 is TGCGCCAGCAGCTTGGTAGCGGGATGGACCGGGGAGCTGTTTTTT. The V and J genes are TRBV5-1 and TRBJ2-2, with 8 positions matching TRBD2. Germline CDR1 SGHRS, CDR2 YFSETQ. J lost 5 bases, V lost 0 bases, and 3 bases had no gene match. There are 15 residues in the CDR3.

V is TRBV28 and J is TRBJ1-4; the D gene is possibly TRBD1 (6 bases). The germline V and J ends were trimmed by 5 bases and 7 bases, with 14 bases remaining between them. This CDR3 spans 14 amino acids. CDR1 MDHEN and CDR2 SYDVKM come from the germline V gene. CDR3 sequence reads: CASSQGSVSEKLFF. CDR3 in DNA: TGTGCCAGCAGTCAGGGGAGTGTTAGTGAAAAACTGTTTTTT.

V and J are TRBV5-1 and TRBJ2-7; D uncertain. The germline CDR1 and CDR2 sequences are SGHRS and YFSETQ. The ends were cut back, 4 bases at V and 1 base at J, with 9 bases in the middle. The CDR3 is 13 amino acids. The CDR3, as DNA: TGCGCCAGCAGCCCAGAGGTGTCCTACGAGCAGTACTTC. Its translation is CASSPEVSYEQYF.

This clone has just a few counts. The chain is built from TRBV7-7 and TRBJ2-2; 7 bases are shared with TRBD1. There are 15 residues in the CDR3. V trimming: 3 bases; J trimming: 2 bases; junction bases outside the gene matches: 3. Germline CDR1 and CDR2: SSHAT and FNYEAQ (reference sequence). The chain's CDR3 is CASSLGDSNTGELFF. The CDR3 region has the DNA TGTGCCAGCAGCTTGGGGGACAGCAACACCGGGGAGCTGTTTTTT.

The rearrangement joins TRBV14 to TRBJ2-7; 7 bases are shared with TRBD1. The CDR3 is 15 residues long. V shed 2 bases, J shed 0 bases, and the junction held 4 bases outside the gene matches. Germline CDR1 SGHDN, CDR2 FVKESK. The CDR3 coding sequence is TGTGCCAGCAGCCAAACAGGGGCTAACTCCTACGAGCAGTACTTC. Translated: CASSQTGANSYEQYF.

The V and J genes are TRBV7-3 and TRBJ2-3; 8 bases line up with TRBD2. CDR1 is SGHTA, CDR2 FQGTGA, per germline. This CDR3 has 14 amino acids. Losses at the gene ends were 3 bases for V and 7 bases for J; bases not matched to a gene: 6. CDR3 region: CASSLSGSGHTQYF. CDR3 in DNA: TGTGCCAGCAGCTTGAGCGGGAGCGGCCATACGCAGTATTTT.

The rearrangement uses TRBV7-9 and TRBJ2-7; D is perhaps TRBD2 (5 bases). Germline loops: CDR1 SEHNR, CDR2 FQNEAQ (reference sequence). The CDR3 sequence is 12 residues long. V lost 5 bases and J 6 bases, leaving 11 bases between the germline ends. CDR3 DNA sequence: TGTGCCAGCAGCCGAGGGCCGGGCGAGCAGTACTTC. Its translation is CASSRGPGEQYF.

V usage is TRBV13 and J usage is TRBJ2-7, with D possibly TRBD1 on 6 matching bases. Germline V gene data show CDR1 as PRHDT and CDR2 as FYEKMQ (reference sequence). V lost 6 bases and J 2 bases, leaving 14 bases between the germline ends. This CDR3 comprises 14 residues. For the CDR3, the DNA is TGTGCCAGCAGTACCTACAGGGAACCCTACGAGCAGTACTTC. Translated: CASSTYREPYEQYF.

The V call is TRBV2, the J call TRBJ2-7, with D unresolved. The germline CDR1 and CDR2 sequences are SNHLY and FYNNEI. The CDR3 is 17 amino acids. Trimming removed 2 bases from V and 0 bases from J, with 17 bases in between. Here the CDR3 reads CASSENFSTLSSYEQYF. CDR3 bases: TGTGCCAGCAGTGAAAATTTCTCAACTCTCTCCTCCTACGAGCAGTACTTC.

As DNA, the CDR3 is TGCGCCAGCAGCTTGGGAGACATAACTAATGAAAAACTGTTTTTT. It is translated as CASSLGDITNEKLFF. The V gene is TRBV5-1, the J gene TRBJ1-4; D gene unclear. The CDR3 has 15 amino acids. The germline V and J ends were trimmed by 0 bases and 1 base, with 7 bases remaining between them. Germline V CDR1 and CDR2: SGHRS, YFSETQ.

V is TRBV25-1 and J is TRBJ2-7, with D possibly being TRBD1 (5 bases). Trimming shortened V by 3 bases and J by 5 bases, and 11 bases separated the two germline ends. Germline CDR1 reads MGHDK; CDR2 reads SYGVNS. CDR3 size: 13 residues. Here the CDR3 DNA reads TGTGCCAGCAGTGATTCAGGGTTCCACGAGCAGTACTTC. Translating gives CASSDSGFHEQYF.

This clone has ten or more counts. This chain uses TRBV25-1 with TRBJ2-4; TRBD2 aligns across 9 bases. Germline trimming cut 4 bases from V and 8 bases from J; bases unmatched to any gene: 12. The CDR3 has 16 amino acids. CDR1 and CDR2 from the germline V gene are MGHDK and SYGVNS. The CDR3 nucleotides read TGTGCCAGCAGTGCACCGGGACTAGCAGATTTAGACATTCAGTACTTC. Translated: CASSAPGLADLDIQYF.

DNA for the CDR3: TGTGCCAGCAGCTCGCTCACAGGGGCTGGCGCTGAAGCTTTCTTT. Encoded protein: CASSSLTGAGAEAFF. The genes are TRBV7-9 and TRBJ1-1, with TRBD1 matching 7 bases. CDR1 and CDR2 from the germline V gene are SEHNR and FQNEAQ (reference sequence). V was pared by 4 bases and J by 6 bases, with 11 bases of the junction left unmatched. The CDR3 is made up of 15 amino acids.

The CDR3, as DNA: TGTGCCAGCAGTTCAGTGGAGTATGAAGGCCTAGCGGGTTTCTACGAGCAGTACTTC. Translating gives CASSSVEYEGLAGFYEQYF. The rearrangement links TRBV27 to TRBJ2-7, with 8 bases matching TRBD2. Looked up from germline, CDR1 is MNHEY and CDR2 is SMNVEV (reference sequence). After removal of 4 bases from V and 3 bases from J, the junction contained 20 bases not matched to a gene. There are 19 residues in the CDR3.

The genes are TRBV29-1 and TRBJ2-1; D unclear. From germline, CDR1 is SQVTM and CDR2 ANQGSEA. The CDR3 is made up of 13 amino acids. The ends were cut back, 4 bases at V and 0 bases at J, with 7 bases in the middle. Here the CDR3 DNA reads TGCAGCGTTGGCAGGTACTCCTACAATGAGCAGTTCTTC. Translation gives CSVGRYSYNEQFF.

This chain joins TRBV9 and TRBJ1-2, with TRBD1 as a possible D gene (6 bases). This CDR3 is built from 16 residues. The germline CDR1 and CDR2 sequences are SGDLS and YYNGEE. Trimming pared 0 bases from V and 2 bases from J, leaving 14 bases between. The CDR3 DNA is TGTGCCAGCAGCGTAGACGACAGGAGAATCAACTATGGCTACACCTTC. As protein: CASSVDDRRINYGYTF.

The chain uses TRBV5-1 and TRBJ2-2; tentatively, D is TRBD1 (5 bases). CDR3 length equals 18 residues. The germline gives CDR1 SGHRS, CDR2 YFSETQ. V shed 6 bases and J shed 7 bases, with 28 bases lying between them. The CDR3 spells CASTRAFGSSMLSGELFF. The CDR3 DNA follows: TGCGCCAGCACCAGGGCATTCGGGTCGTCGATGTTGAGCGGGGAGCTGTTTTTT.